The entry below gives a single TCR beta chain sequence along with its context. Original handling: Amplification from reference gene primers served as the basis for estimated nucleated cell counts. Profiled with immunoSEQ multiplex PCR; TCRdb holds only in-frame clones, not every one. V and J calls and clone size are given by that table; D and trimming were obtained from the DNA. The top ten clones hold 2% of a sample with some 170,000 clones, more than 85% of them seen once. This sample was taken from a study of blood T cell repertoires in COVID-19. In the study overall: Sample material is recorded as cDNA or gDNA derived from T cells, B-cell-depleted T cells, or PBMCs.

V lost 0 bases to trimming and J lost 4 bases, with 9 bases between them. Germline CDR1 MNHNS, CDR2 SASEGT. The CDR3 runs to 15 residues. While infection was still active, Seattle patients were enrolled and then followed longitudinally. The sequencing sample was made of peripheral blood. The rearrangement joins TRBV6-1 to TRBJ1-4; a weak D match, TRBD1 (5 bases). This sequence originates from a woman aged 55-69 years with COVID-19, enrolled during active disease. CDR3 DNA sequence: TGTGCCAGCAGTGAAGCAAGGGGAAGTAATGAAAAACTGTTTTTT. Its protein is CASSEARGSNEKLFF.